The count of the clone carrying this TCR beta chain is one. These data are taken from a study of naive and memory T cell subsets. Both TRBC1 and TRBC2 were covered by a beta constant-region primer of two equimolar oligonucleotides. The ligated cDNA underwent four PCR rounds using SP2 and nested alpha and beta constant-region primers. Ligation attached a single-stranded oligonucleotide with a 12-nucleotide UMI and the SP2 primer to the cDNA 3' end. A single record per CDR3 protein comes from TCRdb applying MiXCR to the UMI-ligation and nested PCR reads. The profile covers some 110,000 distinct CDR3 sequences, with roughly 32% appearing a single time and about 1% taken by the ten largest. Germline V lookup: CDR1 LNHNV, CDR2 YYDKDF (reference sequence). The CDR3 spans 10 residues. V gave up 11 bases and J gave up 4 bases, with 8 bases separating them.

The sequencing input was central memory CD4+ T cells from blood. The clonotype was recovered from a human donor in good health. The gene calls are TRBV15 and TRBJ1-1; D ambiguous. This CDR3 is CAQRATEAFF. The CDR3 DNA reads TGTGCCCAGCGGGCCACTGAAGCTTTCTTT.